The text below deals with one T cell receptor beta chain. Clones were read by immunoSEQ multiplex PCR, and TCRdb kept only the in-frame ones, dropping some. The table lists roughly 82,000 clones, roughly 95% of them singletons. This record comes from a study of technical replicates of blood from a few donors. Germline V gene data show CDR1 as SGHTA and CDR2 as FQGTGA. Trimming cost V 5 bases and J 4 bases; bases outside gene matches: 7. The CDR3 has 15 residues. This sequence originates from a human donor in good health. The chain uses TRBV7-3 and TRBJ2-2, with 7 bases lining up with TRBD1. Source material: T cells isolated from PBMCs. CDR3 in amino acids: CASSQRQGGTGELFF. The CDR3 DNA sequence: TGTGCCAGCAGCCAAAGACAGGGCGGCACCGGGGAGCTGTTTTTT.